This TCR beta chain was observed in a study of blood T cell repertoires in COVID-19. In the study overall: Samples taken during acute and convalescent COVID-19 were collected in the United States, Italy and Spain. PBMCs, B-cell-depleted T cells, or T cells were the source of the cDNA or gDNA that made up the material.

Germline V gives CDR1 SGDLS, CDR2 YYNGEE. The CDR3 length is 17 residues. Trimming took off 0 bases at V and 1 base at J, with 16 bases between the two ends. Sequencing used immunoSEQ multiplex PCR; TCRdb keeps in-frame clones, though not all of them. The table shows over 200,000 clones, with about 88% occurring only once. Sequences were obtained from peripheral blood. This sequence joins TRBV9 and TRBJ1-1; D is uncertain. This TCR derives from a man between 60 and 75 years old who had recovered from COVID-19. This chain's CDR3 is CASSVVSGLSWNTEAFF. The CDR3 DNA reads as TGTGCCAGCAGCGTAGTATCGGGTCTAAGTTGGAACACTGAAGCTTTCTTT.